One sample yielded the 3 T cell receptor beta chains listed below, sequenced in a study of cytomegalovirus exposure and HLA in healthy donors. In the PCR, 60 Vbeta and 13 Jbeta primers were used. This table comes from immunoSEQ multiplex PCR, and its TCRdb copy is limited to in-frame clones, with some not included. Of fewer than 130,000 clones in the sample, approximately 82% were seen once. The sample comprised PBMCs. The receptors derive from a man in his thirties or forties in good health and CMV-seropositive.

This clone occurred a few times. DNA of the CDR3: TGTGCCAGTAGTATAGGGAGCTACAATGAGCAGTTCTTC. It is translated as CASSIGSYNEQFF. The chain recombines TRBV19 with TRBJ2-1; the D is unclear. The CDR3 is 13 amino acids. CDR1 and CDR2 (germline): LNHDA, SQIVND (reference sequence). Trimming stripped 1 base from V and 3 bases from J, with 4 bases between.

The rearrangement joins TRBV6-5 to TRBJ1-2, with 9 bases lining up with TRBD1. The germline V gene encodes CDR1 MNHEY and CDR2 SVGAGI. The length of the CDR3 is 12 residues. The V gene end was trimmed by 10 bases and the J gene end by 7 bases; junction bases not matched to a gene: 7. The CDR3 nucleotides are TGTGCCATCTACAGGGGGCAAGGTGGCTACACCTTC. This gives the protein CAIYRGQGGYTF.

J is TRBJ2-6 and V is TRBV4-3; maybe TRBD1 (7 bases). V was pared by 0 bases and J by 2 bases, with 20 bases between. Germline V gene sequence: CDR1 LGHNA, CDR2 YSLEER. This CDR3 contains 20 residues. The CDR3 here is CASSQDSTGAGFTGANVLTF. The CDR3 coding sequence is TGCGCCAGCAGCCAAGATAGTACAGGGGCGGGATTTACTGGGGCCAACGTCCTGACTTTC.